The 21 T cell receptor beta chains below come from one sample, sequenced in a study of blood T cell repertoires in COVID-19. Produced via immunoSEQ multiplex PCR; TCRdb's table is partial and in-frame only. The sample records 200,000 to 250,000 clones, approximately 86% being singletons. The specimen sequenced was PBMCs or T cells enriched from blood (not recorded which). The receptors were gathered from a woman in her 40s with acute COVID-19.

This chain joins TRBV29-1 and TRBJ2-6; D perhaps matches TRBD1 (5 bases). Germline CDR1 SQVTM, CDR2 ANQGSEA. This CDR3 has 13 residues. Between the trimmed V and J ends, which lost 5 bases and 0 bases, there was a span of 5 bases. This chain's CDR3 is CSVRGSGANVLTF. CDR3 nucleotides: TGCAGCGTTAGGGGCTCTGGGGCCAACGTCCTGACTTTC. The variable domain in full, completed from reference TRBV29-1 and TRBJ2-6, reads SAVISQKPSRDICQRGTSLTIQCQVDSQVTMMFWYRQQPGQSLTLIATANQGSEATYESGFVIDKFPISRPNLTFSTLTVSNMSPEDSSIYLCSVRGSGANVLTFGAGSRLTVL.

The chain recombines TRBV5-1 with TRBJ1-1; D uncertain. V was pared by 2 bases and J by 1 base, with 9 bases between. The CDR3 contains 14 residues. CDR1 and CDR2 (germline): SGHRS, YFSETQ. This CDR3 is CASSFISENTEAFF. The DNA for the CDR3 is TGCGCCAGCAGCTTCATAAGCGAGAACACTGAAGCTTTCTTT.

V usage is TRBV19 and J usage is TRBJ2-4, with D possibly TRBD2 on 6 matching bases. CDR3 length equals 15 residues. CDR1 is LNHDA and CDR2 is SQIVND in the germline V gene (reference sequence). The V and J ends lost 4 bases and 5 bases respectively, with 15 bases between them. DNA of the CDR3: TGTGCCAGTAGTACCCCCCAGGGAGGCGAAAACATTCAGTACTTC. Translation gives CASSTPQGGENIQYF.

The V and J genes are TRBV28 and TRBJ1-1; D unresolved. The CDR3 is made up of 11 amino acids. The germline V and J ends were trimmed by 11 bases and 4 bases, with 11 bases remaining between them. Germline lookup yields CDR1 MDHEN and CDR2 SYDVKM. Written as DNA, the CDR3 is TGTGCCTGTTGCAGGCGCACTGAAGCTTTCTTT. It is translated as CACCRRTEAFF.

V and J are TRBV2 and TRBJ2-1; TRBD2 matches 11 bases. The CDR3 is 17 amino acids. Germline V gene lookup returns CDR1 SNHLY and CDR2 FYNNEI. After removal of 4 bases from V and 2 bases from J, the junction contained 7 bases not matched to a gene. CDR3 region: CASSGSGLAGPYNEQFF. For the CDR3, the DNA is TGTGCCAGCAGTGGTAGCGGACTAGCGGGTCCCTACAATGAGCAGTTCTTC. Supplemented by reference TRBV2 and TRBJ2-1, the full variable domain reads EPEVTQTPSHQVTQMGQEVILRCVPISNHLYFYWYRQILGQKVEFLVSFYNNEISEKSEIFDDQFSVERPDGSNFTLKIRSTKLEDSAMYFCASSGSGLAGPYNEQFFGPGTRLTVL.

This chain connects TRBV28 to TRBJ1-2; D is unclear. Trimming shortened V by 8 bases and J by 4 bases, and 20 bases separated the two germline ends. This CDR3 comprises 15 residues. CDR1 is MDHEN, CDR2 SYDVKM, per germline. DNA of the CDR3: TGTGCCAGCTCTCCTGGTAGAGGGTTTAGCTATGGCTACACCTTC. It yields the protein CASSPGRGFSYGYTF.

This chain uses TRBV27 with TRBJ2-3, with TRBD1 matching over 7 bases. Trimming took 4 bases from V and 2 from J; bases not matched to a gene: 9. This CDR3 has 16 amino acids. The germline V gene encodes CDR1 MNHEY and CDR2 SMNVEV (reference sequence). This CDR3 is CASSSLPGQHTDTQYF. In DNA, the CDR3 is TGTGCCAGCAGTTCGCTGCCGGGACAGCACACAGATACGCAGTATTTT.

The chain recombines TRBV24-1 with TRBJ1-4; D might be TRBD1 (6 bases). Trimming took 0 bases from V and 11 from J, leaving 6 bases between them. The CDR3 has 12 amino acids. From germline, CDR1 is KGHDR and CDR2 SFDVKD. In nucleotides, the CDR3 is TGTGCCACCAGTGATTTGACAGGGAAACTGTTTTTT. Protein product: CATSDLTGKLFF.

Details on this clone: Likely a read error: the CDR3 ends without its conserved phenylalanine or tryptophan. Because the CDR3's place on the DNA is in doubt, the DNA is left out and the CDR3 is given as listed by TCRdb. V usage is TRBV27 and J usage is TRBJ2-7; the table's D gene call, TRBD2, was not cross checked with the DNA. The CDR3 has 8 residues if both end residues are counted. CDR1 is MNHEY, CDR2 SMNVEV, per germline (reference sequence). CDR3 amino acids: CASSPGTE.

This rearrangement joins TRBV5-1 to TRBJ2-3; D unclear. CDR1 and CDR2 (germline): SGHRS, YFSETQ. The CDR3 sequence is 15 residues long. V was clipped by 5 bases and J by 0 bases, with 13 bases between them. The CDR3 bases are TGCGCCAGCAGGACGGTCGGCGGTAGCACAGATACGCAGTATTTT. Translation gives CASRTVGGSTDTQYF.

The chain is built from TRBV30 and TRBJ2-1; 15 nucleotides align to TRBD2. This CDR3 has 15 residues. The V gene's germline CDR1 is GTSNPN and CDR2 SVGIG (reference sequence). V dropped 0 bases and J dropped 9; count of bases not matched to a gene: 3. The CDR3 nucleotides are TGTGCCTGGAGTGTTGGACTAGCGGGAGGGGGTGAGCAGTTCTTC. This translates into CAWSVGLAGGGEQFF.

The rearrangement links TRBV19 to TRBJ1-2; 8 bases are a match to TRBD1. Germline V gene sequence: CDR1 LNHDA, CDR2 SQIVND (reference sequence). The CDR3 loop spans 12 amino acids. After removal of 5 bases from V and 8 bases from J, the junction contained 4 bases not matched to a gene. The CDR3 region is CASSAGQVGYTF. CDR3 sequence (DNA): TGTGCCAGTAGTGCGGGACAGGTCGGCTACACCTTC.

CDR3 loop: CALRGSSYEQYF. DNA of the CDR3: TGTGCCTTGCGGGGCAGCTCCTACGAGCAGTACTTC. This chain uses TRBV30 with TRBJ2-7; possible D gene TRBD2, 6 bases. The V gene's germline CDR1 is GTSNPN and CDR2 SVGIG (reference sequence). The V end lost 7 bases, the J end lost 0 bases, and 10 bases lay between the germline ends. This CDR3 comprises 12 residues.

This sequence joins TRBV28 and TRBJ1-2; D is ambiguous. In germline, CDR1 is MDHEN, CDR2 SYDVKM. This CDR3 is 15 amino acids long. The V end was cut by 2 bases, the J end by 6 bases, with 16 bases between. The CDR3 loop is CASSLGSLGSHGYTF. Here the CDR3 DNA reads TGTGCCAGCAGTTTAGGTTCTCTGGGGAGTCATGGCTACACCTTC.

This clone occurred many times. J is TRBJ1-1 and V is TRBV5-4; D possibly corresponds to TRBD1 (6 bases). The CDR3 has 14 residues. Trimming pared 2 bases from V and 2 bases from J, leaving 10 bases between. Germline V gene lookup returns CDR1 SGHNT and CDR2 YYREEE (reference sequence). The CDR3 DNA is TGTGCCAGCAGCTTCGACAGGACTAACACTGAAGCTTTCTTT. This translates into CASSFDRTNTEAFF.

The chain is built from TRBV7-2 and TRBJ2-1; D is ambiguous. The germline V gene encodes CDR1 SGHTA and CDR2 FQGNSA. Trimming removed 1 base at V and 7 bases at J, with 8 bases between. The CDR3 totals 13 residues. CDR3 residues: CASSLGPLNEQFF. The CDR3 bases are TGTGCCAGCAGCTTAGGGCCGTTAAATGAGCAGTTCTTC.

The rearrangement links TRBV9 to TRBJ1-2; 7 nucleotides line up with TRBD1. The CDR3 sequence is 18 residues long. Germline CDR1 SGDLS, CDR2 YYNGEE. Trimming took 3 bases from V and 2 from J; bases not matched to a gene: 16. CDR3 in amino acids: CASSGYRGPEPLNYGYTF. The CDR3 nucleotides read TGTGCCAGCAGCGGTTACAGGGGTCCGGAGCCCCTCAACTATGGCTACACCTTC.

In this sample, this clone turned up once. V usage is TRBV4-1 and J usage is TRBJ2-7; 14 nucleotides line up with TRBD2. The J segment lost 6 bases and the V segment lost 3 bases, leaving 10 bases of the junction unmatched. Germline V gene lookup returns CDR1 MGHRA and CDR2 YSYEKL. This CDR3 spans 17 amino acids. CDR3 region: CASSHTTGLAGVVEQYF. CDR3 nucleotides: TGCGCCAGCAGCCATACTACGGGACTAGCGGGAGTCGTCGAGCAGTACTTC.

This chain links TRBV7-2 with TRBJ1-4, with 7 positions matching TRBD1. The trim removed 4 bases at V and 5 bases at J, leaving 4 bases unmatched. This CDR3 comprises 14 residues. CDR1 and CDR2 from the germline V gene are SGHTA and FQGNSA. CDR3: CASSSDRRNEKLFF. The CDR3 DNA follows: TGTGCCAGCAGCTCGGACAGGAGAAATGAAAAACTGTTTTTT.

V gene TRBV7-9 combines with J gene TRBJ2-7; unclear D gene. Germline V gives CDR1 SEHNR, CDR2 FQNEAQ (reference sequence). The ends were cut back, 5 bases at V and 0 bases at J, with 11 bases in the middle. The length of the CDR3 is 14 residues. The CDR3 loop is CASSRLQASYEQYF. CDR3 DNA sequence: TGTGCCAGCAGCCGTCTTCAGGCCTCCTACGAGCAGTACTTC.

The table lists this clone with a count of one. The genes are TRBV9 and TRBJ2-1, with 9 bases lining up with TRBD2. The V gene end was trimmed by 4 bases and the J gene end by 4 bases; junction bases not matched to a gene: 9. The germline V gene has CDR1 SGDLS and CDR2 YYNGEE. The CDR3 is 16 residues long. The chain's CDR3 is CASSPRREGVYNEQFF. CDR3 bases: TGTGCCAGCAGCCCCCGGCGGGAGGGGGTTTACAATGAGCAGTTCTTC.